This is a list of T cell receptor beta chains from one sample in a study of shared clonotypes between healthy human individuals. Sequencing was performed with immunoSEQ multiplex PCR; in TCRdb, only in-frame clones are kept and a portion is missing. The sample holds 900,000 to 1,200,000 clones, around three quarters seen once. The sequenced sample consisted of memory CD4+ T cells from PBMCs. These receptors came from a man aged 18 to 30 in good health. Some clones in this sample may be carry-over from other donors' samples. The CDR3 runs from the conserved cysteine through the conserved F or W. The D gene is left open where the match is weak. The listing skips clone size in some rows; elsewhere it reads once, few, many or a size class.

clone_size: NA
d_call: TRBD2
j_call: TRBJ2-7
v_call: TRBV19
cdr3_aa: CASSTGTSDYEQYF
cdr3_nt: TGTGCCAGTAGTACCGGGACTAGCGACTACGAGCAGTACTTC

clone_size: once
d_call: NA
j_call: TRBJ2-2
v_call: TRBV7-3
cdr3_aa: CASSFLANTGELFF
cdr3_nt: TGTGCCAGCAGCTTCTTGGCGAACACCGGGGAGCTGTTTTTT

clone_size: NA
d_call: NA
j_call: TRBJ1-5
v_call: TRBV5-6
cdr3_aa: CASSLRKDSYSNQPQHF
cdr3_nt: TGTGCCAGCAGCTTGAGGAAGGACAGTTATAGCAATCAGCCCCAGCATTTT

clone_size: NA
d_call: NA
j_call: TRBJ2-3
v_call: TRBV11-2
cdr3_aa: CASSLEGRDTQYF
cdr3_nt: TGTGCCAGCAGCTTAGAGGGAAGGGATACGCAGTATTTT

clone_size: NA
d_call: TRBD2
j_call: TRBJ2-1
v_call: TRBV28
cdr3_aa: CASSAGGLAGGNEQFF
cdr3_nt: TGTGCCAGCAGTGCAGGAGGACTAGCGGGAGGAAATGAGCAGTTCTTC

clone_size: NA
d_call: NA
j_call: TRBJ2-2
v_call: TRBV5-1
cdr3_aa: CASSFQPGVATGELFF
cdr3_nt: TGCGCCAGCAGCTTCCAGCCTGGGGTGGCCACCGGGGAGCTGTTTTTT

clone_size: once
d_call: TRBD1
j_call: TRBJ2-7
v_call: TRBV5-8
cdr3_aa: CASSGSGQGYEQYF
cdr3_nt: TGTGCCAGCAGCGGGAGTGGACAGGGATACGAGCAGTACTTC

clone_size: NA
d_call: NA
j_call: TRBJ2-3
v_call: TRBV6-1
cdr3_aa: CASSASRGTDTQYF
cdr3_nt: TGTGCCAGCAGTGCTAGCCGGGGGACAGATACGCAGTATTTT

clone_size: once
d_call: TRBD1
j_call: TRBJ2-5
v_call: TRBV28
cdr3_aa: CASSLYLRGRGLPETQYF
cdr3_nt: TGTGCCAGCAGTTTATATTTAAGGGGCAGGGGGCTCCCAGAGACCCAGTACTTC

clone_size: NA
d_call: TRBD1
j_call: TRBJ2-2
v_call: TRBV9
cdr3_aa: CASSTPPGTGVTGELFF
cdr3_nt: TGTGCCAGCAGCACACCCCCCGGGACAGGGGTCACCGGGGAGCTGTTTTTT

clone_size: many
d_call: TRBD1
j_call: TRBJ1-2
v_call: TRBV5-4
cdr3_aa: CASSLDRGVGYTF
cdr3_nt: TGTGCCAGCAGCTTAGACAGGGGAGTTGGCTACACCTTC

clone_size: NA
d_call: NA
j_call: TRBJ2-7
v_call: TRBV28
cdr3_aa: CASMRYEQYF
cdr3_nt: TGTGCCAGCATGAGGTACGAGCAGTACTTC

clone_size: NA
d_call: NA
j_call: TRBJ1-2
v_call: TRBV2
cdr3_aa: CASISAAQTYGYTF
cdr3_nt: TGTGCCAGCATCTCTGCAGCACAGACTTATGGCTACACCTTC

clone_size: NA
d_call: NA
j_call: TRBJ2-2
v_call: TRBV28
cdr3_aa: CASRPGGTNTGELFF
cdr3_nt: TGTGCCAGCCGCCCGGGCGGAACGAACACCGGGGAGCTGTTTTTT

clone_size: NA
d_call: TRBD1
j_call: TRBJ1-5
v_call: TRBV6-6
cdr3_aa: CASSTRQGAWEPQHF
cdr3_nt: TGTGCCAGCAGTACAAGACAGGGGGCTTGGGAGCCCCAGCATTTT

clone_size: NA
d_call: TRBD2
j_call: TRBJ2-7
v_call: TRBV27
cdr3_aa: CASSSYPGGEQYF
cdr3_nt: TGTGCCAGCAGTTCCTATCCGGGAGGCGAGCAGTACTTC

clone_size: NA
d_call: TRBD1
j_call: TRBJ1-5
v_call: TRBV4-2
cdr3_aa: CASSQETGADSNQPQHF
cdr3_nt: TGTGCCAGCAGCCAAGAGACAGGGGCCGATAGCAATCAGCCCCAGCATTTT

clone_size: few
d_call: TRBD1
j_call: TRBJ2-7
v_call: TRBV5-1
cdr3_aa: CASTRQGGSYEQYF
cdr3_nt: TGCGCCAGCACCCGACAGGGGGGCTCCTACGAGCAGTACTTC

clone_size: NA
d_call: TRBD1
j_call: TRBJ1-2
v_call: TRBV7-2
cdr3_aa: CASTRDRSYGYTF
cdr3_nt: TGTGCCAGCACCCGGGACAGATCCTATGGCTACACCTTC